A single sample gave rise to the 7 T cell receptor beta chains below, sequenced in a study of PD-1 blockade in mismatch repair-deficient tumors. Clones were sequenced by immunoSEQ multiplex PCR, and TCRdb holds only the in-frame ones, with some missing. Of about 68,000 clones in the sample, 70% to 85% were seen once. The sample consisted of peripheral blood, taken 2 weeks after starting pembrolizumab. Receptors were obtained from an adult with mismatch repair-deficient cancer.

The chain joins TRBV27 to TRBJ2-1, with D tentatively TRBD1 or TRBD2 (5 bases each). The CDR3 sequence is 16 residues long. CDR1 is MNHEY and CDR2 is SMNVEV in the germline V gene (reference sequence). V shed 2 bases and J shed 8 bases, with 19 bases lying between them. DNA of the CDR3: TGTGCCAGCAGTTTAAGGCCAGGGCTAGCTTTCGATGAGCAGTTCTTC. This gives the protein CASSLRPGLAFDEQFF.

The chain recombines TRBV19 with TRBJ2-1, with TRBD1 as a possible D gene (5 bases). This CDR3 has 16 amino acids. V was trimmed by 4 bases and J by 2 bases, leaving 15 bases between them. Germline V gives CDR1 LNHDA, CDR2 SQIVND (reference sequence). The CDR3 DNA follows: TGTGCCAGTAGTACCGACAGACAGTCCCCCTACAATGAGCAGTTCTTC. Translation: CASSTDRQSPYNEQFF.

Judged by abundance, this clone is medium-sized (0.01 to 0.1%). The chain joins TRBV29-1 to TRBJ1-2, with a weak D call TRBD1 (6 bases). Trimming shortened V by 4 bases and J by 6 bases, and 12 bases separated the two germline ends. This CDR3 has 12 amino acids. Germline CDR1 is SQVTM and CDR2 is ANQGSEA. The CDR3 DNA follows: TGCAGCGTTGGAGGGACATCAGATGGCTACACCTTC. This translates into CSVGGTSDGYTF.

V gene TRBV6-1 combines with J gene TRBJ1-5, with TRBD1 identical over 8 bases. The ends lost 9 bases at V and 5 bases at J; junction bases unmatched: 6. Germline assignment: CDR1 MNHNS and CDR2 SASEGT. The CDR3 consists of 13 residues. CDR3 protein: CASEGTGDQPQHF. CDR3 sequence (DNA): TGTGCCAGTGAGGGGACAGGAGATCAGCCCCAGCATTTT.

In this sample, this clone turned up once. V usage is TRBV9 and J usage is TRBJ2-5; 11 bases agree with TRBD1. The CDR3 is 15 amino acids. CDR1 is SGDLS, CDR2 YYNGEE, per germline. After removal of 3 bases from V and 2 bases from J, the junction contained 3 bases not matched to a gene. CDR3 nucleotide sequence: TGTGCCAGCAGCGGGGGACAGGGGGATCAAGAGACCCAGTACTTC. Translating gives CASSGGQGDQETQYF.

The chain combines TRBV2 with TRBJ2-7; 11 bases agree with TRBD2. J lost 4 bases, V lost 5 bases, and 7 bases had no gene match. This CDR3 comprises 15 residues. The germline V gene encodes CDR1 SNHLY and CDR2 FYNNEI. The CDR3 reads CASSPLAGGIYEQYF. The DNA for the CDR3 is TGTGCCAGCAGTCCTCTAGCGGGAGGTATATACGAGCAGTACTTC. The full variable domain, in which reference TRBV2 and TRBJ2-7 provide the parts outside the CDR3, is EPEVTQTPSHQVTQMGQEVILRCVPISNHLYFYWYRQILGQKVEFLVSFYNNEISEKSEIFDDQFSVERPDGSNFTLKIRSTKLEDSAMYFCASSPLAGGIYEQYFGPGTRLTVT.

The V and J genes are TRBV6-6 and TRBJ2-7, with TRBD2 matching 7 bases. Germline V gene sequence: CDR1 MNHNY, CDR2 SVGAGI (reference sequence). With V trimmed by 5 bases and J by 7 bases, 11 bases remained unmatched. The CDR3 contains 14 residues. The CDR3 DNA reads TGTGCCAGCAGTCCCCAACGGGGGGTAATGGAGCAGTACTTC. As protein: CASSPQRGVMEQYF.